The clone carrying this T cell receptor (beta chain) was detected only once. This entry belongs to a study of blood T cell repertoires in COVID-19. Sequencing used immunoSEQ multiplex PCR; TCRdb keeps in-frame clones, though not all of them. Of about 80,000 clones in the sample, roughly 79% were seen once. Material for sequencing was peripheral blood. This TCR was recovered from a human donor in a cohort sampled during active COVID-19.

CDR3 residues: CASSFGVASPLHF. In DNA, the CDR3 is TGTGCCAGCAGCTTCGGGGTGGCTTCACCCCTCCACTTT. The V and J genes are TRBV7-3 and TRBJ1-6; D gene uncertain. V was pared by 3 bases and J by 9 bases, with 9 bases between. The germline CDR1 and CDR2 sequences are SGHTA and FQGTGA. The CDR3 sequence is 13 residues long.